These T cell receptor beta chains were read from a single sample in a study of blood T cell repertoires in COVID-19. The protocol was immunoSEQ multiplex PCR, while the TCRdb copy is restricted to in-frame clones and leaves out a portion. The data show around 100,000 clones, 80% to 90% seen once. The sequenced sample consisted of peripheral blood. Every receptor here comes from a man aged 40-55 years with active or convalescent COVID-19. Both conserved end residues are trimmed from each CDR3.

v_gene: TRBV6-1
j_gene: TRBJ2-7
len: 12
CDR3aa: ASSDGGGAKEQY

v_gene: TRBV2
j_gene: TRBJ2-1
len: 10
CDR3aa: ASSDRVREQF

v_gene: TRBV5-6
j_gene: TRBJ2-5
len: 13
CDR3aa: ASSTRQGARETQY

v_gene: TRBV12-3/TRBV12-4
j_gene: TRBJ1-1
len: 9
CDR3aa: ASNRGVGAF

v_gene: TRBV30
j_gene: TRBJ1-2
len: 14
CDR3aa: AWTGRGTTLTGGYT

v_gene: TRBV27
j_gene: TRBJ2-5
len: 15
CDR3aa: ASSRGRSLGFQETQY

v_gene: TRBV4-1
j_gene: TRBJ2-1
len: 14
CDR3aa: ASSHGDTRSYNEQF

v_gene: TRBV12-5
j_gene: TRBJ2-1
len: 11
CDR3aa: ASGWSSYNEQF

v_gene: TRBV9
j_gene: TRBJ2-1
len: 14
CDR3aa: ASSVGLAGGDNEQF

v_gene: TRBV19
j_gene: TRBJ1-2
len: 12
CDR3aa: ASSWTGTNYGYT

v_gene: TRBV2
j_gene: TRBJ2-3
len: 14
CDR3aa: ASRTPGPLSTDTQY

v_gene: TRBV25-1
j_gene: TRBJ2-3
len: 12
CDR3aa: ASSSPGSTDTQY

v_gene: TRBV19
j_gene: TRBJ1-2
len: 12
CDR3aa: ASSPSRSIYGYT

v_gene: TRBV7-2
j_gene: TRBJ1-2
len: 11
CDR3aa: ASSLAGTSGYT

v_gene: TRBV2
j_gene: TRBJ1-6
len: 12
CDR3aa: ASRPGTDYSPLH

v_gene: TRBV6-5
j_gene: TRBJ2-7
len: 11
CDR3aa: ASGHGGAYEQY

v_gene: TRBV11-1
j_gene: TRBJ2-3
len: 11
CDR3aa: ASSRRLKDTQY

v_gene: TRBV3-1/TRBV3-2
j_gene: TRBJ1-3
len: 13
CDR3aa: ASSQGTGSGNTIY

v_gene: TRBV9
j_gene: TRBJ2-1
len: 12
CDR3aa: ASSEGQGWNEQF

v_gene: TRBV3-1/TRBV3-2
j_gene: TRBJ2-7
len: 11
CDR3aa: ASSPSGGNEQY

v_gene: TRBV6-2/TRBV6-3
j_gene: TRBJ2-3
len: 14
CDR3aa: ASSSILAGQTDTQY

v_gene: TRBV7-8
j_gene: TRBJ1-1
len: 14
CDR3aa: ASSSHARGANTEAF

v_gene: TRBV9
j_gene: TRBJ2-3
len: 14
CDR3aa: ASSVASSAFTDTQY

v_gene: TRBV12-2
j_gene: TRBJ2-3
len: 11
CDR3aa: ASRLAPTDTQY

v_gene: TRBV30
j_gene: TRBJ1-4
len: 11
CDR3aa: AWGPGGNEKLF

v_gene: TRBV6-6
j_gene: TRBJ2-1
len: 14
CDR3aa: ASSYEAGDGLNEQF

v_gene: TRBV5-1
j_gene: TRBJ2-7
len: 12
CDR3aa: ASSLTQGKYEQY

v_gene: TRBV5-1
j_gene: TRBJ1-2
len: 12
CDR3aa: ASSSLGTAYGYT

v_gene: TRBV7-8
j_gene: TRBJ1-1
len: 12
CDR3aa: ASSSLGGNTEAF

v_gene: TRBV7-2
j_gene: TRBJ2-5
len: 10
CDR3aa: ASSLGQYTQY

v_gene: TRBV25-1
j_gene: TRBJ1-1
len: 10
CDR3aa: ASSRDRGGAF

v_gene: TRBV6-1
j_gene: TRBJ1-4
len: 15
CDR3aa: ASSEVLALGTNEKLF

v_gene: TRBV11-2
j_gene: TRBJ1-2
len: 13
CDR3aa: ASSSGQGSNYGYT

v_gene: TRBV9
j_gene: TRBJ1-1
len: 12
CDR3aa: ASSPTGGATEAF

v_gene: TRBV30
j_gene: TRBJ2-1
len: 13
CDR3aa: AWRGDRGSYNEQF

v_gene: TRBV19
j_gene: TRBJ2-1
len: 13
CDR3aa: ASSIVRDRIREQF